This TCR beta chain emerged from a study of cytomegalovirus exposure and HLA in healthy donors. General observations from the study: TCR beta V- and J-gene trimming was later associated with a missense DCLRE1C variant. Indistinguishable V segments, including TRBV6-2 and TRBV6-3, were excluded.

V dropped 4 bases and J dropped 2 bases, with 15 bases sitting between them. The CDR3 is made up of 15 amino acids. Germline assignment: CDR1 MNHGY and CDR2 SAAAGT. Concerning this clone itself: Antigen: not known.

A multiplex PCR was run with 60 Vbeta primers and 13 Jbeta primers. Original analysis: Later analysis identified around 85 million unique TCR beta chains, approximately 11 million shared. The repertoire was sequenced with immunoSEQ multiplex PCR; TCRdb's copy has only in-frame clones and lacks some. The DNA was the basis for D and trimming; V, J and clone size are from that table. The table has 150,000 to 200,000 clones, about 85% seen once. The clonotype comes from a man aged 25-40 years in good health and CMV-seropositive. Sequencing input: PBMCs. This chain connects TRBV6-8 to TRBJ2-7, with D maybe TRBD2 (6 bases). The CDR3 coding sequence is TGTGCCAGCAGTTTACAGCGGGCCGCCGCCTACGAGCAGTACGTC. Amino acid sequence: CASSLQRAAAYEQYV.